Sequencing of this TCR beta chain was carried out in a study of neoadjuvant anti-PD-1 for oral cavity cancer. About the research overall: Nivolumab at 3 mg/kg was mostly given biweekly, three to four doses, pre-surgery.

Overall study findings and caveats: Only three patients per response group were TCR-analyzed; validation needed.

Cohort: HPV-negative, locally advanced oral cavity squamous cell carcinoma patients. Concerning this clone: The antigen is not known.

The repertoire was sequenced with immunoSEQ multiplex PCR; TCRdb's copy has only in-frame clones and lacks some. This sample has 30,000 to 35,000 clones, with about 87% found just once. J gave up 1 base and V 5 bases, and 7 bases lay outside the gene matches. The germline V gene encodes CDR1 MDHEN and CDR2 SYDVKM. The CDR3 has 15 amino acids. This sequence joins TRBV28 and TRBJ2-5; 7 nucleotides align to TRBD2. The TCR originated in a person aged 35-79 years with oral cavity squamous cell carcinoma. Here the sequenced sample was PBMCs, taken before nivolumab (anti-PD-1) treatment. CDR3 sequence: CASSPGGRIQETQYF. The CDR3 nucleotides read TGTGCCAGCAGTCCGGGAGGACGGATCCAAGAGACCCAGTACTTC.